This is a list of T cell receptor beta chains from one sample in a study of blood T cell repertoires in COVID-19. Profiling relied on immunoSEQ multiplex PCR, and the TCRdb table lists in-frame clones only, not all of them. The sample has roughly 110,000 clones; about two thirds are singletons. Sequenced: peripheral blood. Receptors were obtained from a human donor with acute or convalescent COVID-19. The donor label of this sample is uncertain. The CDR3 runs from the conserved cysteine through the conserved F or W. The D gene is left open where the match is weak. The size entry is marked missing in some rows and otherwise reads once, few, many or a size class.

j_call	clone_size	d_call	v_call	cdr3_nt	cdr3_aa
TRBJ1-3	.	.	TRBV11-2	TGTGCCAGCAGCCGAGAACTCTCTGGAAACACCATATATTTT	CASSRELSGNTIYF
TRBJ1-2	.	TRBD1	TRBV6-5	TGTGCCAGCAGGGGGCGACAGGGGGTCTATGGCTACACCTTC	CASRGRQGVYGYTF
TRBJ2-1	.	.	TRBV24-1	TGTGCCACCGGGGCCGGTTTTTCCTACAATGAGCAGTTCTTC	CATGAGFSYNEQFF
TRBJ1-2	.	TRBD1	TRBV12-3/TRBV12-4	TGTGCCAGCAGAACAGGGGCCGTCGGCTACACCTTC	CASRTGAVGYTF
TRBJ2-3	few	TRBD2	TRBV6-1	TGTGCCAGCAGTGAATGGGGGCCTAGCGGGGAGACAGATACGCAGTATTTT	CASSEWGPSGETDTQYF
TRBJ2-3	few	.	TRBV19	TGTGCCAGTACACCCGCGGGGGCCAAGGATACGCAGTATTTT	CASTPAGAKDTQYF
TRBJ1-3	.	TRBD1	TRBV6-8	TGTGCCAGCAACCCGGGACAGGCGAACTCTGGAAACACCATATATTTT	CASNPGQANSGNTIYF
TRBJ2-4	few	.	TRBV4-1	TGCGCCAGCAGCCAAGAGACAGGAAAAAACATTCAGTACTTC	CASSQETGKNIQYF
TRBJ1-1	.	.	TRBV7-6	TGTGCCAGCAGCTTAGCTGGAAGGGGCCAGATGAACACTGAAGCTTTCTTT	CASSLAGRGQMNTEAFF
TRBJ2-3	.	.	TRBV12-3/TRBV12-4	TGTGCCAGCAGTCAAAGCACAGATACGCAGTATTTT	CASSQSTDTQYF
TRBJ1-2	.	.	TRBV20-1	TGCAGTGCTCTCTATTCGAGGGGCTACACCTTC	CSALYSRGYTF